The 7 T cell receptor beta chains in this list originate from one sample, sequenced in a study of spatial heterogeneity in lung cancer. The study's findings and limits: One measure, the expanded intratumoral alpha and beta TCR count, tracked tumor mutation counts.

Via MiXCR, TCRdb re-called the 5' RACE reads, giving one row per CDR3 protein. This repertoire shows several thousand distinct CDR3 sequences, 5% to 6% found once; its top ten account for around 24%. For these receptors, no antigen is known. The sample's time point: sample taken at primary tumor resection. The sample in question was lung tumor tissue, obtained at surgery. All receptors come from a male donor with early-stage non-small cell lung cancer.

This clonotype was seen at least ten times. This chain joins TRBV12-3 or TRBV12-4 and TRBJ2-1, with D unresolved. The V and J ends lost 1 base and 0 bases respectively, with 7 bases between them. The CDR3 spans 15 residues. CDR3 sequence: CASSLGHASYNEQFF. The CDR3 bases are TGTGCCAGCAGTTTAGGGCATGCCTCCTACAATGAGCAGTTCTTC.

V usage is TRBV9 and J usage is TRBJ2-5; a weak D match, TRBD1 (6 bases). Trimming took off 0 bases at V and 2 bases at J, with 14 bases between the two ends. Germline values: CDR1 SGDLS, CDR2 YYNGEE. The CDR3 is 16 amino acids. The CDR3 spells CASSVGSRGLQETQYF. The CDR3 DNA sequence: TGTGCCAGCAGCGTAGGAAGCAGGGGTCTTCAAGAGACCCAGTACTTC.

This clonotype was observed at least ten times. The chain links TRBV7-3 to TRBJ2-2; D possibly corresponds to TRBD2 (6 bases). Looked up from germline, CDR1 is SGHTA and CDR2 is FQGTGA. CDR3 length: 14 residues. V was trimmed by 5 bases and J by 6 bases, leaving 13 bases between them. The CDR3: CASSPPGEAGELFF. The CDR3 coding sequence is TGTGCCAGCAGCCCGCCGGGGGAGGCCGGGGAGCTGTTTTTT.

This clonotype was detected ten times or more. The chain uses TRBV5-1 and TRBJ1-2, with 10 bases identical to TRBD1. The junction had 4 bases not matched to a gene; V was cut back by 4 bases and J by 4 bases. Germline values: CDR1 SGHRS, CDR2 YFSETQ. The CDR3 is made up of 14 amino acids. DNA for the CDR3: TGCGCCAGCAGCCCGGGACAGGGGATCTATGGCTACACCTTC. Translating gives CASSPGQGIYGYTF.

This clonotype was seen ten or more times. The chain links TRBV28 to TRBJ2-5, with a tentative D call TRBD2 (6 bases). Trimming pared 5 bases from V and 3 bases from J, leaving 16 bases between. Germline assignment: CDR1 MDHEN and CDR2 SYDVKM. The CDR3 totals 15 residues. CDR3 loop: CASSQARRTKETQYF. The CDR3 nucleotides are TGTGCCAGCAGTCAAGCGCGGCGGACTAAAGAGACCCAGTACTTC.

This chain links TRBV5-5 with TRBJ1-5; 7 bases fit TRBD1. In germline, CDR1 is SGHKS, CDR2 YYEKEE (reference sequence). The CDR3 is 16 residues long. With V trimmed by 4 bases and J by 0 bases, 7 bases remained unmatched. CDR3 coding DNA: TGTGCCAGCAGCGCGACAGGGACCCTTAGCAATCAGCCCCAGCATTTT. Protein product: CASSATGTLSNQPQHF.

This chain links TRBV6-2 or TRBV6-3 with TRBJ1-2; 7 positions match TRBD1. CDR3 length equals 15 residues. Germline CDR1 and CDR2: MNHEY and SVGEGT. J lost 3 bases, V lost 11 bases, and 15 bases had no gene match. CDR3 DNA sequence: TGTGCCCCCCAGCCGAAAAAGCAGGGGGACTATGGCTACACCTTC. Its protein product is CAPQPKKQGDYGYTF.